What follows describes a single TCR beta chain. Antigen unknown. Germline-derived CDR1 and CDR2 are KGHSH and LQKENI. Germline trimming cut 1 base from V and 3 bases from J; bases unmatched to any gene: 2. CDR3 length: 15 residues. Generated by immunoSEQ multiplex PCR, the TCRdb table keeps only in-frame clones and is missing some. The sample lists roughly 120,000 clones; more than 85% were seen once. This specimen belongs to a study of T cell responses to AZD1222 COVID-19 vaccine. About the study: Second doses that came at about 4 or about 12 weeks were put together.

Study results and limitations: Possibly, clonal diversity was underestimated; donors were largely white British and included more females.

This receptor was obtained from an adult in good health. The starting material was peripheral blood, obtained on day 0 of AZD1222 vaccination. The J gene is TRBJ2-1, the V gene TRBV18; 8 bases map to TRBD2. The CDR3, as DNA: TGTGCCAGCTCACCACAACTAGCGGACTACAATGAGCAGTTCTTC. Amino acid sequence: CASSPQLADYNEQFF.